Each of the 13 T cell receptor beta chains below was sequenced from the same sample in a study of cytomegalovirus exposure and HLA in healthy donors. The PCR was carried out with 60 Vbeta primers and 13 Jbeta primers. Only in-frame clones appear in the TCRdb table, and some are missing; sequencing was by immunoSEQ multiplex PCR. The sample consists of approximately 84,000 clones, roughly 80% of them appearing once. Sequenced: PBMCs. The origin of the receptors is a man aged 40-49 years in good health and CMV-seronegative.

A remark on this clone: This sample also contains other DNA sequences that code for the same CDR3. J is TRBJ2-5 and V is TRBV5-6; 12 positions match TRBD2. The germline V gene encodes CDR1 SGHDT and CDR2 YYEEEE. The CDR3 sequence is 15 residues long. Trimming at V came to 1 base and at J to 5 bases, leaving 3 bases not matched to a gene. The CDR3 coding sequence is TGTGCCAGCAGCTTGCGGCTAGCGGGGGGGGAGACCCAGTACTTC. Protein product: CASSLRLAGGETQYF.

The CDR3 DNA reads as TGTGCCAGCTCACCACAGACTAGCTTGAACACCGGGGAGCTGTTTTTT. Its protein product is CASSPQTSLNTGELFF. The gene calls are TRBV18 and TRBJ2-2, with 7 positions matching TRBD2. CDR3 size: 16 residues. V lost 1 base to trimming and J lost 1 base; unmatched junction nucleotides: 3. CDR1 is KGHSH and CDR2 is LQKENI in the germline V gene.

This chain links TRBV30 with TRBJ1-5; D not resolved. Trimming pared 2 bases from V and 4 bases from J, leaving 9 bases between. Germline values: CDR1 GTSNPN, CDR2 SVGIG (reference sequence). The CDR3 contains 13 residues. CDR3 sequence reads: CAWSSSGNQPQHF. In DNA, the CDR3 is TGTGCCTGGAGTAGTTCCGGTAATCAGCCCCAGCATTTT.

This clone was found a few times. The chain couples TRBV28 to TRBJ1-2, with D uncertain. CDR3 length equals 11 residues. Germline CDR1 and CDR2: MDHEN and SYDVKM. Trimming shortened V by 6 bases and J by 7 bases, and 9 bases separated the two germline ends. CDR3 in DNA: TGTGCCAGCAGCACTTCGCGTGGCTACACCTTC. Amino acids: CASSTSRGYTF.

The V call is TRBV5-6, the J call TRBJ2-7; 8 bases fit TRBD1. The CDR3 covers 15 residues. In germline, CDR1 is SGHDT, CDR2 YYEEEE. Trimming cost V 0 bases and J 4 bases; bases outside gene matches: 6. CDR3 DNA sequence: TGTGCCAGCAGCTTGGGGGCAGGGGGCAGTTACGAGCAGTACTTC. This gives the protein CASSLGAGGSYEQYF.

The chain employs TRBV4-1 and TRBJ2-7, with D tentatively TRBD1 (6 bases). Germline loops: CDR1 MGHRA, CDR2 YSYEKL. Trimming removed 0 bases from V and 3 bases from J, with 12 bases in between. This CDR3 is 15 amino acids long. For the CDR3, the DNA is TGCGCCAGCAGCCAAGATGAACGGACAGTCTACGAGCAGTACTTC. Protein sequence: CASSQDERTVYEQYF.

The rearrangement links TRBV4-1 to TRBJ2-7, with 8 nucleotides matching TRBD2. Per germline, CDR1 MGHRA and CDR2 YSYEKL. This CDR3 comprises 15 residues. Losses at the gene ends were 0 bases for V and 7 bases for J; bases not matched to a gene: 8. CDR3 sequence: CASSQDGGVPREQYF. CDR3 nucleotides: TGCGCCAGCAGCCAAGACGGGGGGGTACCGCGGGAGCAGTACTTC.

The chain links TRBV5-5 to TRBJ2-3; D call uncertain. The germline V and J ends were trimmed by 0 bases and 2 bases, with 10 bases remaining between them. Germline lookup yields CDR1 SGHKS and CDR2 YYEKEE (reference sequence). The CDR3 has 15 amino acids. CDR3 nucleotide sequence: TGTGCCAGCAGCTTGGGTTTGCGGTCCACAGATACGCAGTATTTT. Translation gives CASSLGLRSTDTQYF.

The V call is TRBV5-1, the J call TRBJ2-3; no definite D call. The CDR3 has 12 amino acids. V was trimmed by 4 bases and J by 6 bases, leaving 9 bases between them. Germline lookup yields CDR1 SGHRS and CDR2 YFSETQ. The CDR3 nucleotides are TGCGCCAGCAGCCTTGGCAGGGATACGCAGTATTTT. It encodes CASSLGRDTQYF.

The gene calls are TRBV25-1 and TRBJ2-5, with 8 bases fitting TRBD1. The V gene end was trimmed by 5 bases and the J gene end by 3 bases; junction bases not matched to a gene: 11. The CDR3 sequence is 16 residues long. From germline, CDR1 is MGHDK and CDR2 SYGVNS. In DNA form, the CDR3 reads TGTGCCAGCAGTCCCCCCCTGACAGGGGCTGAAGAGACCCAGTACTTC. Amino acids: CASSPPLTGAEETQYF.

This clone has only one observation. The rearrangement uses TRBV5-1 and TRBJ2-2; TRBD2 agrees at 10 bases. Per germline, CDR1 SGHRS and CDR2 YFSETQ. V gave up 0 bases and J gave up 7 bases; unmatched junction bases: 9. The CDR3 spans 17 residues. In DNA form, the CDR3 reads TGCGCCAGCAGCTTGGCCCCAGCGGGGGGGCCTAACGGGGAGCTGTTTTTT. It translates to CASSLAPAGGPNGELFF.

V is TRBV4-1 and J is TRBJ2-7; 9 nucleotides align to TRBD1. Trimming at V came to 1 base and at J to 6 bases, leaving 7 bases not matched to a gene. CDR1 and CDR2 from the germline V gene are MGHRA and YSYEKL. The CDR3 has 15 residues. This CDR3 is CASSQGDRASGEQYF. The CDR3 region has the DNA TGCGCCAGCAGCCAAGGGGACAGGGCCTCGGGCGAGCAGTACTTC.

This sequence joins TRBV5-1 and TRBJ1-4; TRBD1 agrees at 8 bases. V trimming: 0 bases; J trimming: 4 bases; junction bases outside the gene matches: 2. This CDR3 has 15 residues. Per the germline V gene, CDR1 is SGHRS and CDR2 is YFSETQ. The CDR3 sequence is CASSLATGGNEKLFF. The CDR3 coding sequence is TGCGCCAGCAGCTTGGCAACAGGGGGTAATGAAAAACTGTTTTTT.